This TCR beta chain was captured in a study of cytomegalovirus exposure and HLA in healthy donors. V trimming: 1 base; J trimming: 10 bases; junction bases outside the gene matches: 16. Germline assignment: CDR1 SGHNT and CDR2 YENEEA. The CDR3 loop spans 17 amino acids. The PCR contained 60 Vbeta and 13 Jbeta primers. The table came from immunoSEQ multiplex PCR; TCRdb's copy has only in-frame clones and leaves some out. The sample lists 150,000 to 200,000 clones, 77% occurring once. The sequence was obtained from a woman in her twenties or thirties in good health and CMV-seropositive. The gene calls are TRBV11-3 and TRBJ2-1; TRBD2 matches at 7 bases. Sequencing used PBMCs. CDR3: CASSLGPGRESLGEQFF. CDR3 DNA sequence: TGTGCCAGCAGCTTAGGTCCGGGGCGGGAGTCCCTTGGAGAGCAGTTCTTC.